This T cell receptor (beta chain) derives from a study of technical replicates of blood from a handful of donors. Here immunoSEQ multiplex PCR was the method, and the copy in TCRdb shows in-frame clones only, minus some. The sample holds about 14,000 clones, about 80% seen once. Germline V CDR1 and CDR2: GTSNPN, SVGIG (reference sequence). CDR3 length: 14 residues. V lost 2 bases, J lost 6 bases, and 6 bases stayed unmatched. The genes are TRBV30 and TRBJ2-2, with 7 nucleotides matching TRBD2. This clonotype was sampled from a human donor in good health. Sequencing used PBMCs. CDR3 loop: CAWSSGLAAGELFF. In nucleotides, the CDR3 is TGTGCCTGGAGTTCCGGGCTAGCGGCCGGGGAGCTGTTTTTT.